This T cell receptor (beta chain) was obtained from a study of beta chain features in type 1 diabetes. Overall study context: Cells sorted and examined across all samples totaled 85 million to 110 million.

Germline assignment: CDR1 SGHAT and CDR2 FQNNGV. This CDR3 is 15 amino acids long. The V segment lost 3 bases and the J segment 2 bases; nucleotides outside the gene matches: 4. Study findings and constraints: Patients with Type 1 diabetes showed moderately but significantly shorter TCRB CDR3s in all four CD4+ subsets. VDJ junctions from type 1 diabetes patients carried fewer insertions and larger deletions.

A sort by CD45RO/CCR7/CD25/CD127/CD95/CD27 yielded CD4+ naive, central memory, regulatory and stem cell-like memory cells. About this clone itself: Antigen unknown.

cDNA synthesis used the whole RNA isolate, giving expressed TCRB sequences. The method was immunoSEQ multiplex PCR; TCRdb's version includes in-frame clones alone and lacks a portion of them. This table holds around 250,000 clones, 11% to 15% found once. Sequencing used naive CD4+ T cells from blood. The V call is TRBV11-2, the J call TRBJ2-7; 10 bases are a match to TRBD1. The TCR originated in a man aged 30 to 45 with type 1 diabetes. CDR3 protein: CASSFGTGVPYEQYF. As DNA, the CDR3 is TGTGCCAGCAGCTTTGGGACAGGGGTACCCTACGAGCAGTACTTC.